The rows below give T cell receptor beta chains drawn from one sample of a study of beta chain features in type 1 diabetes. Using immunoSEQ multiplex PCR, the repertoire was profiled, and TCRdb retains in-frame clones only, with some absent. The sample comprises 810,000 or so clones, 17% of which are singletons, and 0.02% to 0.03% rests with the top ten. The sequencing input was naive CD4+ T cells from blood. The receptors stem from a woman under 30 in good health. CDR3s include the opening cysteine and the closing phenylalanine or tryptophan.

V,CDR3
TRBV7-2,CASSLAGTGDPYGYTF
TRBV6-1,CASSAYRQVLEQYF
TRBV10-2,CASSEPTGAINEKLFF
TRBV7-9,CASSLTTGHEQYF
TRBV2,CASSTSSGANVLTF
TRBV5-1,CASSLAGNIETQYF
TRBV6-5,CASSYRVTQPQHF
TRBV12-5,CAGGWVSYEQYF
TRBV29-1,CSANKDRVGGYTF
TRBV19,CASSILGQGTNTGELFF
TRBV4-2,CASSHRGPGGAETQYF
TRBV2,CASTEMGVDNEQFF
TRBV28,CASSSGKGASGANVLTF
TRBV27,CASSLSSNGEKLFF
TRBV4-3,CASSQDGTGTSGRDTQYF
TRBV9,CASSVDEWFVGQGYGYTF
TRBV7-9,CASSPRTSVDIQYF
TRBV10-3,CAISESLVLGTDTQYF